This T cell receptor (beta chain) was sequenced during a study of T cell changes during pregnancy in multiple sclerosis. Germline V CDR1 and CDR2: SGHVS, FQNEAQ. The J segment lost 0 bases and the V segment lost 5 bases, leaving 4 bases of the junction unmatched. The CDR3 extends over 14 amino acids. Only in-frame clones appear in the TCRdb table, and some are missing; sequencing was by immunoSEQ multiplex PCR. The sample holds fewer than 40,000 clones, 80% to 95% seen once. The input for sequencing was CD4+ T cells from peripheral blood mononuclear cells, taken after pregnancy. V and J are TRBV7-8 and TRBJ2-7; 7 bases line up with TRBD1. The sequence came from a female donor in good health, enrolled as a control in a pregnancy study. The CDR3 sequence: CASSRGQISYEQYF. The CDR3 DNA reads as TGTGCCAGCAGCAGGGGACAGATCTCCTACGAGCAGTACTTC.